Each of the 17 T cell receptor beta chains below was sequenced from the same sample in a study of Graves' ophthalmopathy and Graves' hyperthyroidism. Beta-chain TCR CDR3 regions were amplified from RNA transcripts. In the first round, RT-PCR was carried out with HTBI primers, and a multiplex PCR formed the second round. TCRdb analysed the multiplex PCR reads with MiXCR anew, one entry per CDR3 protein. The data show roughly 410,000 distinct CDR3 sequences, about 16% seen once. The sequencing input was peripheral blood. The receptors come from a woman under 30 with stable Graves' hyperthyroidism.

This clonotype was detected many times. CDR3: CASRSRGLPYEQYF. The CDR3 DNA sequence: TGTGCCAGCAGAAGCAGGGGGCTTCCCTACGAGCAGTACTTC. The chain has TRBV7-9 and TRBJ2-7; 8 bases are a match to TRBD1. CDR1 is SEHNR and CDR2 is FQNEAQ in the germline V gene (reference sequence). The length of the CDR3 is 14 residues. Trimming took 6 bases from V and 2 from J; bases not matched to a gene: 6.

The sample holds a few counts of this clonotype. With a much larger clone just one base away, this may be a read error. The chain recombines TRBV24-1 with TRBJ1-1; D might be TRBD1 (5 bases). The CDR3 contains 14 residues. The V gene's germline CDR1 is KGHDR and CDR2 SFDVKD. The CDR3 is CATSDPTTSVGACF. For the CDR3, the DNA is TGTGCCACCAGTGATCCTACAACAAGTGTAGGGGCTTGCTTT.

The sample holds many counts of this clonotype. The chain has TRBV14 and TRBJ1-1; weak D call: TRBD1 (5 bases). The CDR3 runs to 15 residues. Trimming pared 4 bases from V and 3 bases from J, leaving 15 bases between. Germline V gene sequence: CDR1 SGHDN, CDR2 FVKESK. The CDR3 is CASSLLGEWDTEAFF. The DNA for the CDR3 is TGTGCCAGCAGCCTACTGGGGGAGTGGGACACTGAAGCTTTCTTT.

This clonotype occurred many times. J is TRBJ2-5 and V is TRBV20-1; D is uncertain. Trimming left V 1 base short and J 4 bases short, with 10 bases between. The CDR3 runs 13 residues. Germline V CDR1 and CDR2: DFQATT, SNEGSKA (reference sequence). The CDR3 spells CSARGLSGETQYF. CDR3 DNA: TGCAGTGCTAGAGGGCTTTCGGGAGAGACCCAGTACTTC.

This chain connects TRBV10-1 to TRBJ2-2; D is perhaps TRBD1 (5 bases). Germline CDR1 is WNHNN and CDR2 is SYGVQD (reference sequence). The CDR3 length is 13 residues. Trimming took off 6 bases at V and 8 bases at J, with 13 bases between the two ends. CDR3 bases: TGCGCCAGCAGGCCCAGGGCTGCTGGGGAGCTGTTTTTT. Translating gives CASRPRAAGELFF.

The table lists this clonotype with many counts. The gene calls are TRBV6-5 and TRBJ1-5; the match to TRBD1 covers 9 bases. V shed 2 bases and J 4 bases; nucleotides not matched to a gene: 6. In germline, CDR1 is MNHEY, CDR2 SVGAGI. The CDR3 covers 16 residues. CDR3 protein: CASSYRPGTGNQPQHF. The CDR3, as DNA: TGTGCCAGCAGTTACCGACCCGGGACAGGGAATCAGCCCCAGCATTTT.

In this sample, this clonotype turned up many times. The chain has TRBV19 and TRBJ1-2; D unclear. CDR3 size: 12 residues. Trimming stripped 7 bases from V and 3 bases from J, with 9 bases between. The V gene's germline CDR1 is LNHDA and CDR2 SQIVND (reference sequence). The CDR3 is CASTLGYYGYTF. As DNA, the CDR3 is TGTGCCAGTACCTTGGGGTACTATGGCTACACCTTC.

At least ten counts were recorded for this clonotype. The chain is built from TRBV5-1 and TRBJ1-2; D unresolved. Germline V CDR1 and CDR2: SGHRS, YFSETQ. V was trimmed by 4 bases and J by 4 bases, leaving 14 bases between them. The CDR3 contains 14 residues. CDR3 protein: CASSPSSEGYGYTF. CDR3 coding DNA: TGCGCCAGCAGCCCTTCTTCGGAGGGCTATGGCTACACCTTC.

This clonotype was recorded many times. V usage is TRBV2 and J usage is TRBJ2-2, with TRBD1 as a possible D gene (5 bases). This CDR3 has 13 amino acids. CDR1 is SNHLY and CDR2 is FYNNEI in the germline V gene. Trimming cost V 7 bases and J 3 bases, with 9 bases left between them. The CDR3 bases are TGTGCCAGCAAGGGGTCCCACACCGGGGAGCTGTTTTTT. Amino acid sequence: CASKGSHTGELFF.

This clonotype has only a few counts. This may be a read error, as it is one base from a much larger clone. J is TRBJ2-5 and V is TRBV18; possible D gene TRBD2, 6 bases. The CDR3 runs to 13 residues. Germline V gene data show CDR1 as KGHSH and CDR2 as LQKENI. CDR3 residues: CASSPYTGETKYF. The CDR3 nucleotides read TGTGCCAGCTCACCGTACACGGGAGAGACCAAGTACTTC.

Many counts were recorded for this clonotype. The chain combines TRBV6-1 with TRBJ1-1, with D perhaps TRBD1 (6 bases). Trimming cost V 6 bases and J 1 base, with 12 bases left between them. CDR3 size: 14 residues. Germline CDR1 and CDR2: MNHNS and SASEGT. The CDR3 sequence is CASSWAGENTEAFF. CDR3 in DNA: TGTGCCAGCAGCTGGGCAGGGGAGAACACTGAAGCTTTCTTT.

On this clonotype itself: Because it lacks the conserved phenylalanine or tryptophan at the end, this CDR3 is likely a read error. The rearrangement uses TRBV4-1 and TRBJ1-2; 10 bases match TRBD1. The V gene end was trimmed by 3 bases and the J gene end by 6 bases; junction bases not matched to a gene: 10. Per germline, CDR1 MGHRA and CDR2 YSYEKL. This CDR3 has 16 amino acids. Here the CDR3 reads CASSHPGTGVGNGYTY. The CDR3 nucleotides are TGCGCCAGCAGCCATCCCGGGACAGGGGTGGGAAATGGCTACACCTAC.

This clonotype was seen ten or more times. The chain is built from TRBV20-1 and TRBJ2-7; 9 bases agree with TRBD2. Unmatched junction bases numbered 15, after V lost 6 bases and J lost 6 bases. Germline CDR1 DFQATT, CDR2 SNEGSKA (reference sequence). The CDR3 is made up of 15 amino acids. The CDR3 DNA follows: TGCAGTGCGGCCTTAGCGGGGGTCCCCAAGGGCGAGCAGTACTTC. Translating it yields CSAALAGVPKGEQYF.

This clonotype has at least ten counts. CDR3 in DNA: TGTGCCAGCAGTTACCCCAACATGAACACTGAAGCTTTCTTT. Its translation: CASSYPNMNTEAFF. This chain links TRBV6-2 or TRBV6-3 with TRBJ1-1; D remains ambiguous. The germline V gene has CDR1 MNHEY and CDR2 SVGEGT. Between the trimmed V and J ends, which lost 2 bases and 0 bases, there was a span of 7 bases. The CDR3 is 14 residues long.

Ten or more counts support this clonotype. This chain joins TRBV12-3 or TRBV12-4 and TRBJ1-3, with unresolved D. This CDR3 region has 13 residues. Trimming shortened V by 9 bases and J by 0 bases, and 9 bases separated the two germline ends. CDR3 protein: CASGRDSGNTIYF. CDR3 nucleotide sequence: TGTGCCAGTGGACGGGACTCTGGAAACACCATATATTTT.

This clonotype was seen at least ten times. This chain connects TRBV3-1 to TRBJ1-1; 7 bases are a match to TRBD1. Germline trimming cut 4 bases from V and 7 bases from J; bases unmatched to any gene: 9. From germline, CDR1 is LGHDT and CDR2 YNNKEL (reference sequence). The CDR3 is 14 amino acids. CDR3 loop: CASSPVWGQSEAFF. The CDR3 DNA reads TGTGCCAGCAGCCCCGTTTGGGGACAGAGTGAAGCTTTCTTT.

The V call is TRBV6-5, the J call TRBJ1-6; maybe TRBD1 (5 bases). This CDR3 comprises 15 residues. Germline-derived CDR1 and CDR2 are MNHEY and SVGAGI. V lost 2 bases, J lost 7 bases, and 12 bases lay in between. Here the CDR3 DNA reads TGTGCCAGCAGTTACGAAGGATCAGGGAATTCACCCCTCCACTTT. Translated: CASSYEGSGNSPLHF.